This T cell receptor (beta chain) appears in the sequencing data of a study of CD8 T cells in ankylosing spondylitis. This clonotype was counted only a few times. Germline CDR1 reads SGHRS; CDR2 reads YFSETQ. The CDR3 length is 13 residues. Trimming removed 1 base from V and 6 bases from J, with 10 bases in between. TCRdb reprocessed the 5' RACE reads via MiXCR and lists one record per CDR3 protein. There are some 270,000 distinct CDR3 sequences in the sample; 32% occur only once, and about 4% lies in the top ten. The chain uses TRBV5-1 and TRBJ1-1; no clear D. The sequence came from a male donor with ankylosing spondylitis or in good health (not recorded which). Material: blood, either unsorted or a sorted T cell fraction (not recorded which). Written as DNA, the CDR3 is TGCGCCAGCAGCTTGTCTCGCATGGCTGAAGCTTTCTTT. Translation gives CASSLSRMAEAFF.